A selection of T cell receptor beta chains follows, all from one sample in a study of blood T cell repertoires in COVID-19. TCRdb's table, derived via immunoSEQ multiplex PCR, lists solely in-frame clones and lacks some. The table records over 350,000 clones, about 90% of them present only once. The source material was PBMCs or T cells enriched from blood (not recorded which). Receptors were obtained from a woman aged 18-29 years with acute COVID-19. Each CDR3 is given with its conserved first and last residue. D genes are given only for firm matches. Clone size is stated in some rows and not others, as once, few, many or a class when expanded.

v_call	d_call	cdr3_length	j_call	clone_size	cdr3_aa	cdr3_nt
TRBV5-6	TRBD1	16	TRBJ2-3	NA	CASSSATGKDWNTQYF	TGTGCCAGCAGCTCGGCGACAGGGAAAGACTGGAATACGCAGTATTTT
TRBV5-1	NA	14	TRBJ2-1	NA	CASSFLYRVHPQFF	TGCGCCAGCAGCTTTTTGTACCGGGTCCACCCGCAGTTCTTC
TRBV24-1	NA	15	TRBJ2-5	NA	CATSDPATAKETQYF	TGTGCCACCAGTGATCCCGCGACTGCGAAAGAGACCCAGTACTTC
TRBV2	TRBD2	17	TRBJ2-1	once	CASTGEVAGAQGDEQFF	TGTGCCAGCACGGGGGAAGTGGCGGGAGCTCAAGGCGATGAGCAGTTCTTC
TRBV2	NA	13	TRBJ2-7	few	CASSGTDSYEQYF	TGTGCCAGCAGTGGGACAGACTCCTACGAGCAGTACTTC
TRBV5-4	NA	15	TRBJ2-1	NA	CASSLIGGILNEQFF	TGTGCCAGCAGCTTGATCGGCGGGATACTTAATGAGCAGTTCTTC
TRBV19	NA	15	TRBJ2-1	NA	CASSIAGAAYNEQFF	TGTGCCAGTAGTATAGCGGGAGCAGCCTACAATGAGCAGTTCTTC
TRBV3-1/TRBV3-2	TRBD1	17	TRBJ2-6	few	CASSQDQGATGANVLTF	TGTGCCAGCAGCCAAGATCAGGGGGCAACAGGGGCCAACGTCCTGACTTTC
TRBV5-6	TRBD1	16	TRBJ2-7	NA	CASSRRFRDRGGEQYF	TGTGCCAGCAGCCGAAGGTTTCGGGACAGGGGCGGCGAGCAGTACTTC
TRBV6-6	NA	13	TRBJ1-5	NA	CASSWPGHQPQHF	TGTGCCAGCAGTTGGCCAGGCCATCAGCCCCAGCATTTT
TRBV7-9	TRBD2	18	TRBJ2-3	NA	CASSLAMTSGVHTDTQYF	TGTGCCAGCAGCTTAGCTATGACTAGCGGGGTGCACACAGATACGCAGTATTTT
TRBV11-3	NA	13	TRBJ1-1	few	CASSSTPNTEAFF	TGTGCCAGCAGCTCGACACCGAACACTGAAGCTTTCTTT
TRBV7-8	TRBD1	17	TRBJ1-2	many	CASSLVSGTGSFDGYTF	TGTGCCAGCAGCTTAGTGTCCGGGACAGGGAGTTTTGATGGCTACACCTTC
TRBV25-1	TRBD1	16	TRBJ2-2	NA	CASSEFDRVLIGELFF	TGTGCCAGCAGTGAATTTGACAGGGTCCTAATCGGGGAGCTGTTTTTT
TRBV7-9	TRBD2	16	TRBJ2-2	NA	CASSSPGREWTGELFF	TGTGCCAGCAGCTCACCGGGGCGGGAGTGGACCGGGGAGCTGTTTTTT
TRBV16	NA	13	TRBJ1-1	NA	CASSQSTRAEAFF	TGTGCCAGCAGCCAATCAACCAGGGCTGAAGCTTTCTTT
TRBV9	TRBD2	14	TRBJ2-7	NA	CASSTRGSSYEQYF	TGTGCCAGCAGCACGCGGGGGAGCTCCTACGAGCAGTACTTC
TRBV7-2	TRBD2	15	TRBJ2-1	NA	CASGPGTRSYNEQFF	TGTGCCAGCGGGCCCGGGACTAGGTCCTACAATGAGCAGTTCTTC
TRBV7-9	TRBD1	16	TRBJ1-2	NA	CASSLGDRERDYGYTF	TGTGCCAGCAGCTTAGGAGACAGGGAAAGGGACTATGGCTACACCTTC
TRBV10-1	NA	14	TRBJ1-5	NA	CASSEAGYPQPQHF	TGCGCCAGCAGTGAAGCAGGGTATCCTCAGCCCCAGCATTTT
TRBV7-9	NA	13	TRBJ1-1	once	CASSLAPNTEAFF	TGTGCCAGCAGCTTAGCTCCTAACACTGAAGCTTTCTTT
TRBV5-1	TRBD1	14	TRBJ1-1	NA	CASSHNRGDTEAFF	TGCGCCAGCAGCCATAACAGGGGGGACACTGAAGCTTTCTTT
TRBV7-2	TRBD2	17	TRBJ2-2	NA	CASSGSGGPSNTGELFF	TGTGCCAGCAGCGGGAGCGGGGGGCCGTCGAACACCGGGGAGCTGTTTTTT
TRBV5-4	NA	14	TRBJ2-1	NA	CASSPWTLNNEQFF	TGTGCCAGCAGCCCCTGGACTCTCAACAATGAGCAGTTCTTC
TRBV9	NA	14	TRBJ2-1	NA	CASSPRTGRDEQFF	TGTGCCAGCAGCCCCCGGACAGGGAGGGATGAGCAGTTCTTC
TRBV19	NA	14	TRBJ2-2	NA	CASSRSGNTGELFF	TGTGCCAGTAGTAGATCGGGGAACACCGGGGAGCTGTTTTTT
TRBV6-2/TRBV6-3	NA	13	TRBJ2-7	NA	CASSWTEIYEQYF	TGTGCCAGCAGTTGGACAGAGATATACGAGCAGTACTTC
TRBV3-1/TRBV3-2	NA	14	TRBJ1-5	NA	CASSSSDINQPQHF	TGTGCCAGCAGCTCGTCCGACATCAATCAGCCCCAGCATTTT
TRBV30	NA	11	TRBJ1-2	NA	CAWSLGAGYTF	TGTGCCTGGAGTTTGGGGGCAGGCTACACCTTC
TRBV7-9	NA	13	TRBJ1-6	many	CASSMRLNSPLHF	TGTGCCAGCAGCATGCGCCTTAATTCACCCCTCCACTTT
TRBV11-2	NA	13	TRBJ2-7	NA	CASSLQDSYEQYF	TGTGCCAGCAGCTTACAGGATTCCTACGAGCAGTACTTC
TRBV4-3	NA	16	TRBJ1-4	NA	CASSQAPRDKNEKLFF	TGCGCCAGCAGCCAGGCCCCCCGGGACAAAAATGAAAAACTGTTTTTT
TRBV19	TRBD2	14	TRBJ2-7	NA	CASRLLAGDGEQYF	TGTGCCAGCCGCTTGCTAGCGGGGGATGGCGAGCAGTACTTC
TRBV7-8	TRBD2	15	TRBJ2-7	few	CASSYRSGSQDEQYF	TGTGCCAGCAGCTACCGTAGCGGGAGTCAGGACGAGCAGTACTTC
TRBV12-5	NA	12	TRBJ1-2	few	CASGKQAGGYTF	TGTGCTAGTGGAAAACAAGCGGGCGGCTACACCTTC
TRBV30	NA	12	TRBJ1-2	NA	CASTLSGYGYTF	TGTGCCTCGACATTGTCTGGGTATGGCTACACCTTC
TRBV12-3/TRBV12-4	NA	10	TRBJ1-2	NA	CASQGGVVAF	TGTGCCAGCCAAGGAGGGGTCGTCGCCTTC
TRBV6-4	NA	13	TRBJ2-3	once	CASSELGTDTQYF	TGTGCCAGCAGTGAACTAGGCACAGATACGCAGTATTTT
TRBV7-8	TRBD1	15	TRBJ1-2	NA	CASSRRDRGGDGYTF	TGTGCCAGCAGCAGGCGGGACAGGGGAGGCGATGGCTACACCTTC
TRBV6-5	NA	12	TRBJ2-5	NA	CASGDFQETQYF	TGTGCCAGCGGGGACTTTCAAGAGACCCAGTACTTC
TRBV10-1	TRBD1	16	TRBJ2-5	once	CASSVPGQGSCETQYF	TGCGCCAGCAGTGTGCCGGGACAGGGAAGTTGCGAGACCCAGTACTTC
TRBV2	TRBD1	14	TRBJ2-1	NA	CASRRTGDYNEQFF	TGTGCCAGCAGGCGGACAGGGGACTACAATGAGCAGTTCTTC
TRBV2	NA	13	TRBJ1-3	NA	CASSVNSGNTIYF	TGTGCCAGCAGTGTCAACTCTGGAAACACCATATATTTT
TRBV7-9	NA	16	TRBJ1-4	NA	CASSLWGAREGEKLFF	TGTGCCAGCAGCCTATGGGGTGCCAGGGAGGGGGAAAAACTGTTTTTT
TRBV11-3	TRBD1	14	TRBJ2-7	NA	CASSSRDRGYEQYF	TGTGCCAGCAGCTCCCGGGACAGGGGGTACGAGCAGTACTTC
TRBV10-3	NA	14	TRBJ1-2	NA	CAISEGTRDYGYTF	TGTGCCATCAGTGAGGGGACAAGAGACTATGGCTACACCTTC
TRBV9	NA	13	TRBJ1-2	NA	CASSVGQAYGYTF	TGTGCCAGCAGCGTAGGGCAGGCCTATGGCTACACCTTC
TRBV5-6	TRBD1	14	TRBJ1-4	few	CASSLTGVNEKLFF	TGTGCCAGCAGCCTGACAGGGGTTAATGAAAAACTGTTTTTT
TRBV4-3	TRBD1	17	TRBJ2-7	once	CASSQERYRTGSYEQYF	TGCGCCAGCAGCCAAGAAAGGTACCGGACAGGGTCCTACGAGCAGTACTTC
TRBV6-2/TRBV6-3	NA	15	TRBJ2-7	once	CASSYFSGGDYEQYF	TGTGCCAGCAGTTACTTCTCGGGGGGCGACTACGAGCAGTACTTC
TRBV5-1	TRBD1	15	TRBJ1-2	NA	CASSFLTGNHYGYTF	TGCGCCAGCAGCTTCCTGACAGGGAATCACTATGGCTACACCTTC
TRBV29-1	TRBD2	16	TRBJ2-3	once	CSVELAGDPSTDTQYF	TGCAGCGTTGAACTAGCGGGTGACCCTAGCACAGATACGCAGTATTTT
TRBV14	TRBD1	19	TRBJ1-5	NA	CASRPSDRGRKYSNQPQHF	TGTGCCAGCAGACCCAGTGACAGGGGGCGTAAGTATAGCAATCAGCCCCAGCATTTT